This entry concerns a single T cell receptor (beta chain). This clonotype was observed many times. It lacks a known antigen. Nothing much larger sits one base from this clone, and base qualities are not available. The data were obtained in a study of T cell repertoires in cytomegalovirus infection (dated by TCRdb to about 2019). Concerning the study at large: The HLA type of each donor mattered for the analysis, because public TCR beta signatures pointed to carriage of CMV infection along with the matching HLA type.

This sample was sequenced with an Illumina HiSeq 1500. TCRdb cleaned the public reads at Q25 with fastp, built clones with MiXCR and kept in-frame beta chains. One record per CDR3 amino acid sequence lists the most common genes and DNA. In this sample the table shows over 200,000 distinct CDR3 sequences, 12% to 15% of which occur a single time. The top ten clonotypes cover 8.5% to 9% of the sample. Reading from cysteine to phenylalanine, the CDR3 counts 13 amino acids. Only the CDR3 DNA is retained, 39 bases long and in frame from the first base. Relative to germline, V is 3 bases shorter and J is 6 bases shorter, with 12 bases between their ends. Based on the germline V gene (reference sequence), the CDR1 and CDR2 sequences are DFQATT and SNEGSKA. Points the paper makes about the study in general: Carriers of CMV infection plus the relevant HLA type were discriminated by the cumulative frequency of public TCR beta family members in the study cohort and in an independent roughly 370-donor cohort. The ex vivo response was dominated by HLA-C-restricted CMV-specific TCR beta clonotypes, which also provided the single most frequent clonotype in two of eight donors.

The V and J segments used are TRBV20-1 and TRBJ1-5, and TRBD1 may be the D gene, going by 6 matching bases. The sequencing input was PBMCs. The receptor comes from a human donor in good health (CMV status not recorded). Some clones in this sample may be carry-over from other donors' samples. The DNA sequence is as follows: TGCAGTGCTAGTCCTGGGGGGCGTCAGCCCCAGCATTTT. Translated, this gives CSASPGGRQPQHF.